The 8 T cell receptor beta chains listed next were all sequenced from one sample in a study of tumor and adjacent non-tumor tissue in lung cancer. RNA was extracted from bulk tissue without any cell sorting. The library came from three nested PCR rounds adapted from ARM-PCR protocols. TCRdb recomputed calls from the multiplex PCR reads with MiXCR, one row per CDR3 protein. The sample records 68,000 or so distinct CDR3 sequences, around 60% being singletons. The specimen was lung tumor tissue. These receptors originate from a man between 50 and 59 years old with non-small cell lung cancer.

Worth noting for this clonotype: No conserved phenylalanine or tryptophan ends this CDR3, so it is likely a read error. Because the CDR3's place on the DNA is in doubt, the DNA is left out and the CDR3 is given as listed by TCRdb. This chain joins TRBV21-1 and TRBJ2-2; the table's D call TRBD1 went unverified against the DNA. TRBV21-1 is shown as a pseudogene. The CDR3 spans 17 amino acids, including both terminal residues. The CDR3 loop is CASSNKVDRSNTGGLFS.

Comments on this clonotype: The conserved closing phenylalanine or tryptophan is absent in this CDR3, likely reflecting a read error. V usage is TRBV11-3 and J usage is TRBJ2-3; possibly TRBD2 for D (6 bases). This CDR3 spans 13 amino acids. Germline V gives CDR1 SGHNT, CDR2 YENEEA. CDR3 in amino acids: CASSRGGKDRQYL. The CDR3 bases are TGTGCCAGCAGCCGTGGCGGGAAGGATAGGCAGTATCTT.

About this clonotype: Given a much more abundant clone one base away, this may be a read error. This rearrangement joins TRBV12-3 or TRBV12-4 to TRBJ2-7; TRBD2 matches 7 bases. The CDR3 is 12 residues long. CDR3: CVSSPRGVEQYF. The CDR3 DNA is TGTGTCAGCAGTCCCCGGGGGGTCGAGCAGTACTTC.

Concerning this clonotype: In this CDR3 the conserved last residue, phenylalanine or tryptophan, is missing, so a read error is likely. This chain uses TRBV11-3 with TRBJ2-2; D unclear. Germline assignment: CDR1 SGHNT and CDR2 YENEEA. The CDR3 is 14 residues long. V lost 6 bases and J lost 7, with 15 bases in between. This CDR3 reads CASSPNMRSGELFS. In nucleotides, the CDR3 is TGTGCCAGCAGTCCCAACATGCGGAGCGGGGAGCTGTTTTCT.

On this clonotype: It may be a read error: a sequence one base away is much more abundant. CDR3 amino acids: CASSNPNEQSF. The CDR3 region has the DNA TGTGCCAGCAGCAACCCCAATGAGCAGTCCTTC. The chain employs TRBV12-3 or TRBV12-4 and TRBJ2-1; D uncertain. The CDR3 has 11 residues.

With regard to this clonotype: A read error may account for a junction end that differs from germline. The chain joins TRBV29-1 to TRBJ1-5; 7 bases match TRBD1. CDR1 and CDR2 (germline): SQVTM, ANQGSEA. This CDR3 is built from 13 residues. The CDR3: CSVAGTENQPQHF. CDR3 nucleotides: TGCAGCGTTGCAGGGACAGAGAATCAGCCTCAGCATTTT.

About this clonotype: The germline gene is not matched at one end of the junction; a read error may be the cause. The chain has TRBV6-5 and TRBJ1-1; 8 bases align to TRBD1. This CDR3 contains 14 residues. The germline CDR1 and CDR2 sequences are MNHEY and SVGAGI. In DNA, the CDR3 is TGCGCCCACAGTAACAGGGGGGGTAACACTGAAGCTTTCTTT. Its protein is CAHSNRGGNTEAFF.

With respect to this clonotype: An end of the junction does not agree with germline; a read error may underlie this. This CDR3 is CPSSLRCGNEQFF. In DNA form, the CDR3 reads TGTCCCAGCAGCTTAAGATGCGGGAATGAGCAGTTCTTC. The rearrangement links TRBV11-3 to TRBJ2-1; weak D call: TRBD2 (5 bases). CDR1 is SGHNT and CDR2 is YENEEA in the germline V gene. CDR3 length equals 13 residues.